This TCR beta chain was captured by sequencing in a study of PD-1 blockade in classical Hodgkin lymphoma. Concerning this clone: The antigen is unknown.

The time point: cycle 4 day 1 (C4D1), after six to seven weeks of nivolumab. All the patients suffered relapse after autologous stem cell transplantation, and brentuximab vedotin exposure differed. The CD4+ T cells used were purified from thawed PBMCs through magnetic negative selection. Method: immunoSEQ multiplex PCR; TCRdb's copy keeps in-frame clones and lacks some. The table shows 25,000 to 35,000 clones, with 65% to 80% occurring only once. CDR1 and CDR2 from the germline V gene are SGHTA and FQGTGA. This CDR3 is 15 amino acids long. After removal of 1 base from V and 4 bases from J, the junction contained 3 bases not matched to a gene. The study, taken as a whole, reports: Exclusion removed patients who began nivolumab under 1 year after ASCT.

Here the sequenced sample was CD4+ T cells from blood, taken before the fourth cycle of nivolumab. The TCR sequence derives from a human donor with classical Hodgkin lymphoma. The rearrangement joins TRBV7-3 to TRBJ2-3; TRBD2 agrees at 9 bases. The CDR3 loop is CASSLNAGGPDTQYF. CDR3 DNA: TGTGCCAGCAGCTTAAATGCGGGAGGGCCAGATACGCAGTATTTT.